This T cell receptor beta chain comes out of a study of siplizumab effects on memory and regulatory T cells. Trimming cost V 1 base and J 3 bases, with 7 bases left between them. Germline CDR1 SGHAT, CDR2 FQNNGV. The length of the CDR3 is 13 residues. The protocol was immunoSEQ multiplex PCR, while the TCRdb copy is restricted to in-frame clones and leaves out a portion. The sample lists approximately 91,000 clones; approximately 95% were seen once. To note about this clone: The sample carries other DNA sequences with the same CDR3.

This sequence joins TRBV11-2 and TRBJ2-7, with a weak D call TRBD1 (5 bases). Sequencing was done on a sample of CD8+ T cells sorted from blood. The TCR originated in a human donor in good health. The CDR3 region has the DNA TGTGCCAGCAGCTTAGGGGGCGGCTACGAGCAGTACTTC. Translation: CASSLGGGYEQYF. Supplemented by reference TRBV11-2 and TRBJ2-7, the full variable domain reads EAGVAQSPRYKIIEKRQSVAFWCNPISGHATLYWYQQILGQGPKLLIQFQNNGVVDDSQLPKDRFSAERLKGVDSTLKIQPAKLEDSAVYLCASSLGGGYEQYFGPGTRLTVT.